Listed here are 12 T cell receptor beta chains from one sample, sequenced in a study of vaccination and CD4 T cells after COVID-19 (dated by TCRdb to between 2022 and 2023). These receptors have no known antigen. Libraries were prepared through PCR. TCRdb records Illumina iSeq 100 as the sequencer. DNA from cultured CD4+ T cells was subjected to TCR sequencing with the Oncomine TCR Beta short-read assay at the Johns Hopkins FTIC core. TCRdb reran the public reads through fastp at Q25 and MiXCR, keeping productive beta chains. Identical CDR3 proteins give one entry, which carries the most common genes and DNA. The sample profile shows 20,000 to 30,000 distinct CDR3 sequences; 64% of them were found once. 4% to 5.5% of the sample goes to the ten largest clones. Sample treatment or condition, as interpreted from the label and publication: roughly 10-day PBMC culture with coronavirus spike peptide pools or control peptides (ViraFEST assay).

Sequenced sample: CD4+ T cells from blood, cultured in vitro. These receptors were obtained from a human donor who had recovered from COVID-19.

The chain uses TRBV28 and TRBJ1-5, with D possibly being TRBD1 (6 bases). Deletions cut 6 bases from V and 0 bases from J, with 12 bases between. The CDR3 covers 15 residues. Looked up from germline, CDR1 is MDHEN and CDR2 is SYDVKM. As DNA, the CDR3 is TGTGCCAGCAGCCGACAGGCAAATAGCAATCAGCCCCAGCATTTT. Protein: CASSRQANSNQPQHF.

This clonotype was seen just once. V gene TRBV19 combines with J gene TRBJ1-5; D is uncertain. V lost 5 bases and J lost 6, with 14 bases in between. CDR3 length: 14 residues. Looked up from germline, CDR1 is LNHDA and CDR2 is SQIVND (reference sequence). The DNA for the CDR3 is TGTGCCAGTAGTCCCGGGAGGGTTGGTCAGCCCCAGCATTTT. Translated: CASSPGRVGQPQHF.

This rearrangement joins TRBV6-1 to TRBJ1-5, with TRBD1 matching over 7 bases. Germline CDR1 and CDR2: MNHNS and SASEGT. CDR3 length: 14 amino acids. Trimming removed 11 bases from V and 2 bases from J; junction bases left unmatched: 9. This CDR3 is CAGDPGGGNQPQHF. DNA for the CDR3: TGTGCCGGGGATCCAGGGGGGGGCAATCAGCCCCAGCATTTT.

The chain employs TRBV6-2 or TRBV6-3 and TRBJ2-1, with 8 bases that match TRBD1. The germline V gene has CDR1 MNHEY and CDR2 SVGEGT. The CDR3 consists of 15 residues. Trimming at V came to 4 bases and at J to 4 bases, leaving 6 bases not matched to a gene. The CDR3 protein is CASSFQGAGYNEQFF. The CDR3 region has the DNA TGTGCCAGCAGTTTCCAGGGGGCAGGTTACAATGAGCAGTTCTTC.

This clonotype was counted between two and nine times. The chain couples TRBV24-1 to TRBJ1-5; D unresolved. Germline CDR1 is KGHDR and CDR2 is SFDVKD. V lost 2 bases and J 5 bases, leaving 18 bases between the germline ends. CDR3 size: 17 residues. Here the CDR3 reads CATSDSSGARLHQPQHF. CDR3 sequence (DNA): TGTGCCACCAGTGATTCGTCGGGCGCGAGACTTCATCAGCCCCAGCATTTT.

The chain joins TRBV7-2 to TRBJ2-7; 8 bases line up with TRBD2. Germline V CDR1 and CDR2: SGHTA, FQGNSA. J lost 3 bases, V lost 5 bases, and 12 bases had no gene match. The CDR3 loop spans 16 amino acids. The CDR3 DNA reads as TGTGCCAGCAGCCGCTTGAGTAGCGGGACCAACTACGAGCAGTACTTC. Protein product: CASSRLSSGTNYEQYF.

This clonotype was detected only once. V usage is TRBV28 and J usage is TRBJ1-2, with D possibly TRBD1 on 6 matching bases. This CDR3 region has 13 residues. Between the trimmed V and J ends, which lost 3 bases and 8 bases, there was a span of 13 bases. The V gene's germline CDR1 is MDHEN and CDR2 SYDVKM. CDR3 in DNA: TGTGCCAGCAGTTTGACAGGCCCGAGGGGCTACACCTTC. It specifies CASSLTGPRGYTF.

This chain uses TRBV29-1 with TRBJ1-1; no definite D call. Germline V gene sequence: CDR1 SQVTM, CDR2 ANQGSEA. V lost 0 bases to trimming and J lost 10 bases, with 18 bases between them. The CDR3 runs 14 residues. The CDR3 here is CSVEERATRAAAFF. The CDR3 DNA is TGCAGCGTTGAAGAACGGGCTACACGGGCTGCAGCTTTCTTT.

CDR3 protein: CASLGGVGNSPLHF. The CDR3 bases are TGTGCCAGTTTGGGGGGGGTAGGGAATTCACCCCTCCACTTT. This chain links TRBV6-1 with TRBJ1-6; tentatively, D is TRBD1 (5 bases). This CDR3 region has 14 residues. Germline V gene sequence: CDR1 MNHNS, CDR2 SASEGT. Trimming left V 9 bases short and J 7 bases short, with 16 bases between.

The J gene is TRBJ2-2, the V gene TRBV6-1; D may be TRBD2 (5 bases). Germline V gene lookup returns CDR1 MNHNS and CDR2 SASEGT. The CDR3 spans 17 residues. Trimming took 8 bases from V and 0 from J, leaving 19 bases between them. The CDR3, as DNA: TGTGCCAGCGGCCTGGCAAAGCGGTTCGCGAACACCGGGGAGCTGTTTTTT. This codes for CASGLAKRFANTGELFF.

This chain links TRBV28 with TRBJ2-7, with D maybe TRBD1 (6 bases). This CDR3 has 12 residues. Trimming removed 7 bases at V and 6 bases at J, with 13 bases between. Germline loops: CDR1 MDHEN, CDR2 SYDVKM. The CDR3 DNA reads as TGTGCCAGCAACCTACAGGGTTTCGAGCAGTACTTC. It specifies CASNLQGFEQYF.

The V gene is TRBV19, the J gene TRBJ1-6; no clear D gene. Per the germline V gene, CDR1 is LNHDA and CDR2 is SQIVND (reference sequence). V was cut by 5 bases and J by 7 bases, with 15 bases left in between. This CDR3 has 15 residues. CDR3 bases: TGTGCCAGTAGTCTTCGAAGGGAGGGCAATTCACCCCTCCACTTT. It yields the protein CASSLRREGNSPLHF.